One TCR beta chain is described in this entry. The table came from immunoSEQ multiplex PCR; TCRdb's copy has only in-frame clones and leaves some out. Here the sample spans more than 35,000 clones, about nine tenths being singletons. The CDR3 consists of 15 residues. Trimming took 3 bases from V and 3 from J; bases not matched to a gene: 7. The germline V gene has CDR1 SGDLS and CDR2 YYNGEE. These data come from a study of resident and recirculating memory T cells in vitiligo. This TCR was recovered from a male donor with vitiligo. This chain connects TRBV9 to TRBJ1-2, with 8 bases identical to TRBD1. Sequencing was done on a sample of blood. The CDR3 nucleotides read TGTGCCAGCAGCGCAGGGGGCATTCAACACTATGGCTACACCTTC. This translates into CASSAGGIQHYGYTF.